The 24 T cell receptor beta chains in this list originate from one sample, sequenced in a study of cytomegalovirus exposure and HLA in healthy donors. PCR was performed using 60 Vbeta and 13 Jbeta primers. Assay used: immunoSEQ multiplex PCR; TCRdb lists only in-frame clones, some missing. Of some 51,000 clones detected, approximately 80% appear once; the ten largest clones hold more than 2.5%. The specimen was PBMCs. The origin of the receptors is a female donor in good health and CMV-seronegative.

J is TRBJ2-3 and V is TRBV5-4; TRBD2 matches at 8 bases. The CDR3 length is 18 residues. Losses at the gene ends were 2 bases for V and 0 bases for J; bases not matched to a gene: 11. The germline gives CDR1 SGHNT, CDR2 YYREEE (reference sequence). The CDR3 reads CASSLGAGAGISTDTQYF. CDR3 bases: TGTGCCAGCAGCTTAGGAGCGGGAGCCGGAATTAGCACAGATACGCAGTATTTT. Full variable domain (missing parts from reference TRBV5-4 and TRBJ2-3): ETGVTQSPTHLIKTRGQQVTLRCSSQSGHNTVSWYQQALGQGPQFIFQYYREEENGRGNFPPRFSGLQFPNYSSELNVNALELDDSALYLCASSLGAGAGISTDTQYFGPGTRLTVL.

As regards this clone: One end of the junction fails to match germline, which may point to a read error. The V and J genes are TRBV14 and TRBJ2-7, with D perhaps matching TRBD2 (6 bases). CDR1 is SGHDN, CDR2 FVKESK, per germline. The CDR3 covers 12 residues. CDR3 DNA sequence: TGTGCCAGCAGCCAAGATCAAAGGGGAGGCGTTTTC. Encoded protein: CASSQDQRGGVF.

The CDR3 protein is CASSPGQGVTETQYF. As DNA, the CDR3 is TGCGCCAGCAGCCCGGGACAGGGGGTTACGGAGACCCAGTACTTC. This chain connects TRBV5-1 to TRBJ2-5; 11 bases map to TRBD1. This CDR3 has 15 amino acids. Losses at the gene ends were 4 bases for V and 5 bases for J; bases not matched to a gene: 7. Germline CDR1 SGHRS, CDR2 YFSETQ.

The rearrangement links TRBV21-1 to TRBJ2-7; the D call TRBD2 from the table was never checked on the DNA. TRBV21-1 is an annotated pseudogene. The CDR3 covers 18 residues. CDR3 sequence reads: CASSTPDNNPSRGYEQYF. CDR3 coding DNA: TGTGCCAGCAGCACCCCCGACAATAATCCCTCGCGGGGATACGAGCAGTACTTC.

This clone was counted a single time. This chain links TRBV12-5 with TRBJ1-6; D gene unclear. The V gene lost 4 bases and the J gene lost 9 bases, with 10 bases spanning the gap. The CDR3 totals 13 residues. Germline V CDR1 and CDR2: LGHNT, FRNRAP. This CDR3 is CASGSARSSPLHF. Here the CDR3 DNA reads TGTGCTAGTGGTTCGGCCCGGAGTTCACCCCTCCACTTT.

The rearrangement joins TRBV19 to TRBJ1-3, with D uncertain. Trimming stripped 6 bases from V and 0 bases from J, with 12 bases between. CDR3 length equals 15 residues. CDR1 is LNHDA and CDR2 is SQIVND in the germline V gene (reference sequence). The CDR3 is CASSQPTASGNTIYF. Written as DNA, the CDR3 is TGTGCCAGTAGCCAACCGACTGCCTCTGGAAACACCATATATTTT.

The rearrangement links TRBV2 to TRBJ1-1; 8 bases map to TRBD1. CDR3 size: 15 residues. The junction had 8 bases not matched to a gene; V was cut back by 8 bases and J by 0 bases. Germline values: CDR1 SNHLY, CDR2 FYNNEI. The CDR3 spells CASLEDRAMNTEAFF. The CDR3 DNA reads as TGTGCCAGCCTGGAGGACAGGGCGATGAACACTGAAGCTTTCTTT.

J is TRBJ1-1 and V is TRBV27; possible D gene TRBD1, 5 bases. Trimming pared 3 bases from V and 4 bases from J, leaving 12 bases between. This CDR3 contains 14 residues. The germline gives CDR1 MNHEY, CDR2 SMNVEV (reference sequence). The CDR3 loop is CASSFRQIGTEAFF. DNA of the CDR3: TGTGCCAGCAGTTTTAGACAGATAGGCACTGAAGCTTTCTTT.

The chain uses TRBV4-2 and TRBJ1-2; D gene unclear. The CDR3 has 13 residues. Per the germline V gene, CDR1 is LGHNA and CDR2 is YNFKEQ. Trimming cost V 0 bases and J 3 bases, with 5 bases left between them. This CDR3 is CASSQERYYGYTF. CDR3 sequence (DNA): TGTGCCAGCAGCCAAGAGAGGTACTATGGCTACACCTTC.

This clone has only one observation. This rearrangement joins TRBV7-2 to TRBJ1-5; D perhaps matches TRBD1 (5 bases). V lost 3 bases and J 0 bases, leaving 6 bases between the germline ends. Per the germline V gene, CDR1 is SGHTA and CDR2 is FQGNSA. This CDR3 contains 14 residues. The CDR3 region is CASSFDSSNQPQHF. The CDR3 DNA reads TGTGCCAGCAGCTTCGACAGTAGCAATCAGCCCCAGCATTTT.

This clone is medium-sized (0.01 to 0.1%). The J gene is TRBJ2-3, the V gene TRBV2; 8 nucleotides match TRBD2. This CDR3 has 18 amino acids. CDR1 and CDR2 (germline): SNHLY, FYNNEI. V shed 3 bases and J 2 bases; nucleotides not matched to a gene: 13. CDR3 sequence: CASSDPGGSGDYTDTQYF. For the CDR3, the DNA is TGTGCCAGCAGTGACCCTGGTGGTAGCGGGGATTACACAGATACGCAGTATTTT.

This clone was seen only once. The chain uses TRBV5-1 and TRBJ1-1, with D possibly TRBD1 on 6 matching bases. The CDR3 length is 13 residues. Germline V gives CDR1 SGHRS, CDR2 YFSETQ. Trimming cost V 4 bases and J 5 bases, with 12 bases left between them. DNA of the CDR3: TGCGCCAGCAGCGACTTACAGGGTACTGAAGCTTTCTTT. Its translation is CASSDLQGTEAFF.

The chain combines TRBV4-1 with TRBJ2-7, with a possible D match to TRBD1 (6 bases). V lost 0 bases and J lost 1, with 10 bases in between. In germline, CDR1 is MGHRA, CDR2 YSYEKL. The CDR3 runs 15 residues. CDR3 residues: CASSQETTGSYEQYF. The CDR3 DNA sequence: TGCGCCAGCAGCCAAGAAACCACAGGGTCCTACGAGCAGTACTTC.

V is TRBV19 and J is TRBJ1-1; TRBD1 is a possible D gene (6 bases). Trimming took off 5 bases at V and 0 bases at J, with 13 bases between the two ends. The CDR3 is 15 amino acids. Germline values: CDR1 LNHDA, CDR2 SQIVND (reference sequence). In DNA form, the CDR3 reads TGTGCCAGTAGTGCCAATGACAGGATGAACACTGAAGCTTTCTTT. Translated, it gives CASSANDRMNTEAFF.

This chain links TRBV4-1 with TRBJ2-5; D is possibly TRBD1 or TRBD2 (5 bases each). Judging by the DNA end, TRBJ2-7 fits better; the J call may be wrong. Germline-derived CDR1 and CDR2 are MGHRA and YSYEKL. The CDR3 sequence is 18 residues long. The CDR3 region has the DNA TGCGCCAGCAGCCCCCCCCTCCCGGGACCCCAAGGGGACTACGAGCAGTACTTC. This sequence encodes CASSPPLPGPQGDYEQYF.

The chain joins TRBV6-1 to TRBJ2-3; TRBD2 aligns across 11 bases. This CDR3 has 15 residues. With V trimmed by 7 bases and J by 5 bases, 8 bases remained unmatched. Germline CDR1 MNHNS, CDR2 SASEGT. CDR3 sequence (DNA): TGTGCCAGCAACGTAGCGGGGGGGCCGGTAGATACGCAGTATTTT. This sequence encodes CASNVAGGPVDTQYF.

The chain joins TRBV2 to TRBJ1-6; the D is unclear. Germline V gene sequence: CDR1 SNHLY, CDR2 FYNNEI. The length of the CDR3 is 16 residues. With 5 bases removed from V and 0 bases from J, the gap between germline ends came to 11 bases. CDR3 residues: CASSISSSSYNSPLHF. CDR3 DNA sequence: TGTGCCAGCAGTATAAGTAGTAGCTCCTATAATTCACCCCTCCACTTT.

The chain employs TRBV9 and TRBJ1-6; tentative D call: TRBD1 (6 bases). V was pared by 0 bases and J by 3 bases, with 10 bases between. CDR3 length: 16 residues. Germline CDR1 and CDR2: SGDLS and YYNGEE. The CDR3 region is CASSVEGHHYNSPLHF. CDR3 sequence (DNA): TGTGCCAGCAGCGTAGAGGGACACCACTATAATTCACCCCTCCACTTT.

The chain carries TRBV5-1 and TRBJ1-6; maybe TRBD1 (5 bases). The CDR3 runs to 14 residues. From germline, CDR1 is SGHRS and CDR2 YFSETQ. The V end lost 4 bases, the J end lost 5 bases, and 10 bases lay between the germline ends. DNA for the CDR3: TGCGCCAGCAGCCCACAGGAGAATAATTCACCCCTCCACTTT. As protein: CASSPQENNSPLHF.

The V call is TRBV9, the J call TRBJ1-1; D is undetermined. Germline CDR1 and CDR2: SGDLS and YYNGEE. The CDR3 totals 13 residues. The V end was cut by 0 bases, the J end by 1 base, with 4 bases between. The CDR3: CASSVDQNTEAFF. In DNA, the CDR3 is TGTGCCAGCAGCGTAGATCAGAACACTGAAGCTTTCTTT.

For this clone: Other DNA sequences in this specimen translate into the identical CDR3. CDR3 in amino acids: CASSGDRSSSYNSPLHF. The CDR3 DNA follows: TGTGCCAGCAGTGGGGACAGGTCTAGCTCCTATAATTCACCCCTCCACTTT. V is TRBV28 and J is TRBJ1-6; 8 bases agree with TRBD1. V shed 5 bases and J 0 bases; nucleotides not matched to a gene: 6. The CDR3 extends over 17 amino acids. Germline loops: CDR1 MDHEN, CDR2 SYDVKM.

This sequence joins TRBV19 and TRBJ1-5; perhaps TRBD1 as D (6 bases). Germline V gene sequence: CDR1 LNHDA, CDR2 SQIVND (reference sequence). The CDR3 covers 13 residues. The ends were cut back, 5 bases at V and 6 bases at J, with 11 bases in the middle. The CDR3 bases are TGTGCCAGTAGTGGACAGACATTTCAGCCCCAGCATTTT. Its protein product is CASSGQTFQPQHF.

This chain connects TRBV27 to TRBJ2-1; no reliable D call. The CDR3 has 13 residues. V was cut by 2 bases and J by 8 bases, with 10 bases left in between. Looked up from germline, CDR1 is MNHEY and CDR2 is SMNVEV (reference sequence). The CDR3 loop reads CASSLAGADEQFF. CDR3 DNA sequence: TGTGCCAGCAGTTTAGCCGGAGCCGATGAGCAGTTCTTC.

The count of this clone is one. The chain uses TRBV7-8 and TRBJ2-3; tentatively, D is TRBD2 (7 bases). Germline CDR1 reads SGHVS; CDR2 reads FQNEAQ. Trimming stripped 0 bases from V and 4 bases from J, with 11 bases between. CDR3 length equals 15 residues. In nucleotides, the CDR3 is TGTGCCAGCAGCTTAGCGGGGGGGGCACCAGATACGCAGTATTTT. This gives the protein CASSLAGGAPDTQYF.